The sequence of this TCR beta chain was determined in a study of shared T cell receptors in the human thymus. Using immunoSEQ multiplex PCR, the repertoire was profiled, and TCRdb retains in-frame clones only, with some absent. The sample yields about 660,000 clones, approximately 87% seen once. Germline CDR1 reads SGHRS; CDR2 reads YFSETQ. V lost 0 bases, J lost 0 bases, and 10 bases stayed unmatched. This CDR3 is built from 18 residues. These same data were also listed under a study on human thymus T cells. That work contributes: Donors were healthy Finnish infants having corrective surgery for congenital heart defects.

What was sequenced was thymocytes. The chain links TRBV5-1 to TRBJ2-5; 8 bases match TRBD1. The sequence derives from a boy under two years old with a congenital heart defect. The CDR3 loop reads CASSLALARDRYQETQYF. In DNA, the CDR3 is TGCGCCAGCAGCTTGGCACTAGCCCGGGACAGGTACCAAGAGACCCAGTACTTC.